These 21 T cell receptor beta chains were sequenced from one sample in a study of cytomegalovirus exposure and HLA in healthy donors. Researchers ran the PCR with 60 Vbeta and 13 Jbeta primers. Generated by immunoSEQ multiplex PCR, the TCRdb table keeps only in-frame clones and is missing some. The sample shows 80,000 to 100,000 clones, over 65% of them seen only once. Material for sequencing was PBMCs. The receptor set was obtained from a man younger than 45 in good health and CMV-seropositive.

The chain links TRBV9 to TRBJ1-2, with D perhaps TRBD1 (6 bases). The germline V gene encodes CDR1 SGDLS and CDR2 YYNGEE. CDR3 size: 14 residues. Trimming shortened V by 4 bases and J by 4 bases, and 14 bases separated the two germline ends. The CDR3 DNA follows: TGTGCCAGCAGCTCGAGGGACACATCCTATGGCTACACCTTC. This sequence encodes CASSSRDTSYGYTF.

The chain has TRBV2 and TRBJ1-5; D gene ambiguous. Germline assignment: CDR1 SNHLY and CDR2 FYNNEI. V was clipped by 6 bases and J by 5 bases, with 8 bases between them. The CDR3 sequence is 12 residues long. For the CDR3, the DNA is TGTGCCAGCAGGGGGAGTGATCAGCCCCAGCATTTT. Amino acid sequence: CASRGSDQPQHF.

The chain carries TRBV7-3 and TRBJ2-3, with TRBD1 as a possible D gene (6 bases). V was clipped by 5 bases and J by 1 base, with 10 bases between them. CDR1 is SGHTA, CDR2 FQGTGA, per germline. The CDR3 extends over 14 amino acids. The CDR3 reads CASSRDTRTDTQYF. The CDR3 DNA is TGTGCCAGCAGCCGGGACACCCGCACAGATACGCAGTATTTT.

This chain connects TRBV27 to TRBJ2-7; D might be TRBD1 (5 bases). Germline CDR1 reads MNHEY; CDR2 reads SMNVEV (reference sequence). V lost 0 bases and J lost 2, with 11 bases in between. This CDR3 comprises 15 residues. CDR3 bases: TGTGCCAGCAGTTTATCCCAGGGTCGTCCCTACGAGCAGTACTTC. This gives the protein CASSLSQGRPYEQYF.

The chain links TRBV27 to TRBJ2-7; TRBD1 matches at 10 bases. Looked up from germline, CDR1 is MNHEY and CDR2 is SMNVEV (reference sequence). V shed 5 bases and J 4 bases; nucleotides not matched to a gene: 8. The length of the CDR3 is 15 residues. In nucleotides, the CDR3 is TGTGCCAGCAGTCTAGGACAGGGGGTGATGTACGAGCAGTACTTC. This encodes CASSLGQGVMYEQYF.

Points on this clone: The junction departs from the called germline gene at one end, perhaps through a read error. The chain uses TRBV5-6 and TRBJ2-7; no clear D. Germline V gives CDR1 SGHDT, CDR2 YYEEEE. This CDR3 is 11 amino acids long. CDR3 sequence: CASSLMNNQDF. In nucleotides, the CDR3 is TGTGCCAGCAGCTTGATGAACAACCAGGACTTC.

The chain has TRBV4-1 and TRBJ2-5; D may be TRBD1 (5 bases). This CDR3 has 15 residues. From germline, CDR1 is MGHRA and CDR2 YSYEKL. V lost 1 base, J lost 5 bases, and 14 bases lay in between. In nucleotides, the CDR3 is TGCGCCAGCAGCCAAGGTGGTCGAGCAGGGGAGACCCAGTACTTC. It codes for CASSQGGRAGETQYF.

The V gene is TRBV11-2, the J gene TRBJ2-7; TRBD2 aligns across 11 bases. The trim removed 5 bases at V and 7 bases at J, leaving 16 bases unmatched. The germline CDR1 and CDR2 sequences are SGHAT and FQNNGV. The length of the CDR3 is 17 residues. This CDR3 is CASSPTSGSSPSGEQYF. The DNA for the CDR3 is TGTGCCAGCAGCCCAACTAGCGGGAGTTCCCCTTCGGGTGAGCAGTACTTC.

The V gene is TRBV27, the J gene TRBJ2-7; the D is unclear. V gave up 3 bases and J gave up 11 bases, with 11 bases separating them. CDR3 size: 11 residues. Germline V lookup: CDR1 MNHEY, CDR2 SMNVEV (reference sequence). CDR3 nucleotides: TGTGCCAGCAGTTTCCGAACTCTGAAGTACTTC. It is translated as CASSFRTLKYF.

This chain links TRBV4-1 with TRBJ1-4; no reliable D call. The length of the CDR3 is 14 residues. The ends were cut back, 4 bases at V and 3 bases at J, with 9 bases in the middle. The V gene's germline CDR1 is MGHRA and CDR2 YSYEKL. DNA for the CDR3: TGCGCCAGCAGCCCTTTTGCGGCTAATGAAAAACTGTTTTTT. Its protein product is CASSPFAANEKLFF.

The chain links TRBV6-1 to TRBJ1-4, with D tentatively TRBD1 (6 bases). Germline values: CDR1 MNHNS, CDR2 SASEGT. Trimming took off 10 bases at V and 4 bases at J, with 13 bases between the two ends. There are 13 residues in the CDR3. CDR3 amino acids: CATREQGNEKLFF. CDR3 DNA sequence: TGTGCCACCAGGGAACAGGGTAATGAAAAACTGTTTTTT.

The chain combines TRBV19 with TRBJ2-7; 11 bases match TRBD2. V gave up 5 bases and J gave up 2 bases; unmatched junction bases: 2. Germline V gene sequence: CDR1 LNHDA, CDR2 SQIVND (reference sequence). CDR3 length: 14 residues. The CDR3: CASSPGLAAYEQYF. The DNA for the CDR3 is TGTGCCAGTAGTCCGGGACTAGCGGCCTACGAGCAGTACTTC.

The rearrangement links TRBV7-2 to TRBJ2-1; 8 bases are a match to TRBD2. Trimming removed 2 bases from V and 6 bases from J; junction bases left unmatched: 12. Germline-derived CDR1 and CDR2 are SGHTA and FQGNSA. The CDR3 loop spans 17 amino acids. The DNA of the CDR3 is TGTGCCAGCAGCTTAAAAGAGGGGGGACTAGAAACCAATGAGCAGTTCTTC. Encoded protein: CASSLKEGGLETNEQFF.

The V call is TRBV7-3, the J call TRBJ2-3; 14 bases agree with TRBD2. The CDR3 covers 19 residues. After removal of 5 bases from V and 6 bases from J, the junction contained 16 bases not matched to a gene. Looked up from germline, CDR1 is SGHTA and CDR2 is FQGTGA. The CDR3 reads CASSLRLGTSGGRRDTQYF. The CDR3 DNA reads as TGTGCCAGCAGCCTACGGTTGGGGACTAGCGGGGGTCGCCGGGATACGCAGTATTTT. Full variable domain (outside the CDR3, taken from reference TRBV7-3 and TRBJ2-3): GAGVSQTPSNKVTEKGKYVELRCDPISGHTALYWYRQSLGQGPEFLIYFQGTGAADDSGLPNDRFFAVRPEGSVSTLKIQRTERGDSAVYLCASSLRLGTSGGRRDTQYFGPGTRLTVL.

This chain uses TRBV7-9 with TRBJ2-3; 7 bases line up with TRBD2. Germline V gene sequence: CDR1 SEHNR, CDR2 FQNEAQ (reference sequence). J was trimmed by 5 bases and V by 7 bases; bases with no gene match: 15. The CDR3 totals 16 residues. CDR3 amino acids: CASTLSLLAGLDTQYF. CDR3 DNA: TGTGCCAGCACCCTTTCACTGTTAGCGGGTCTAGATACGCAGTATTTT.

The V call is TRBV18, the J call TRBJ1-1, with D possibly TRBD1 on 5 matching bases. Deletions cut 6 bases from V and 4 bases from J, with 18 bases between. CDR3 size: 15 residues. CDR1 is KGHSH, CDR2 LQKENI, per germline. CDR3 sequence (DNA): TGTGCCAGCTCCACACCAGGCAGTCAGGGCACTGAAGCTTTCTTT. It specifies CASSTPGSQGTEAFF.

The chain joins TRBV30 to TRBJ2-7, with 8 positions matching TRBD1. With 3 bases clipped from V and 3 bases from J, the junction kept 1 base outside the gene matches. CDR3 length: 12 residues. Germline V gene sequence: CDR1 GTSNPN, CDR2 SVGIG (reference sequence). CDR3 DNA sequence: TGTGCCTGGAGCGGACAGGGCTACGAGCAGTACTTC. This translates into CAWSGQGYEQYF.

V usage is TRBV5-1 and J usage is TRBJ2-7; maybe TRBD1 (7 bases). CDR3 size: 15 residues. Germline V CDR1 and CDR2: SGHRS, YFSETQ. V was clipped by 0 bases and J by 3 bases, with 13 bases between them. The CDR3 coding sequence is TGCGCCAGCAGCTTGGCCACAGGGGAGGTCTACGAGCAGTACTTC. Its protein is CASSLATGEVYEQYF.

The chain recombines TRBV19 with TRBJ1-1; D is possibly TRBD1 (5 bases). The CDR3 sequence is 13 residues long. CDR1 is LNHDA, CDR2 SQIVND, per germline (reference sequence). The V end lost 5 bases, the J end lost 5 bases, and 12 bases lay between the germline ends. CDR3 sequence: CASSYSGGTEAFF. The CDR3 DNA follows: TGTGCCAGTAGTTACTCCGGGGGGACTGAAGCTTTCTTT.

This sequence joins TRBV5-1 and TRBJ2-5, with a tentative D call TRBD2 (6 bases). Germline V CDR1 and CDR2: SGHRS, YFSETQ. Trimming left V 0 bases short and J 5 bases short, with 8 bases between. The CDR3 covers 13 residues. The CDR3 reads CASSLGGGETQYF. CDR3 coding DNA: TGCGCCAGCAGCTTGGGTGGAGGGGAGACCCAGTACTTC.

The V and J genes are TRBV6-6 and TRBJ1-5; TRBD1 agrees at 9 bases. The germline CDR1 and CDR2 sequences are MNHNY and SVGAGI (reference sequence). Trimming took 2 bases from V and 5 from J; bases not matched to a gene: 4. This CDR3 comprises 15 residues. The DNA for the CDR3 is TGTGCCAGCAGTTACGAGGACAGGGGTTATCAGCCCCAGCATTTT. It is translated as CASSYEDRGYQPQHF.